What follows are 19 T cell receptor beta chains derived from one specimen sequenced in a study of early T cells in non-severe SARS-CoV-2 infection. TCRdb reprocessed the 5' RACE reads with MiXCR, giving one entry per CDR3 protein. The sample has 55,000 to 75,000 distinct CDR3 sequences; more than 8.5% are singletons. The source was whole blood, collected at baseline. These receptors were obtained from an adult who was a healthcare worker with PCR-confirmed SARS-CoV-2 infection or an uninfected control (not recorded which).

This clonotype showed up many times. The genes are TRBV7-6 and TRBJ2-1; perhaps TRBD2 as D (6 bases). V lost 5 bases to trimming and J lost 0 bases, with 14 bases between them. Germline V gives CDR1 SGHVS, CDR2 FNYEAQ. CDR3 length: 16 residues. The CDR3 here is CASSHLARSSYNEQFF. The CDR3 coding sequence is TGTGCCAGCAGCCACCTAGCGCGGAGCTCCTACAATGAGCAGTTCTTC.

In this sample, this clonotype turned up a few times. V and J are TRBV9 and TRBJ2-2, with TRBD2 identical over 7 bases. With V trimmed by 7 bases and J by 1 base, 13 bases remained unmatched. In germline, CDR1 is SGDLS, CDR2 YYNGEE. This CDR3 has 17 residues. The CDR3 here is CASGGSSGHGNTGELFF. The CDR3 DNA sequence: TGTGCCAGCGGAGGGTCTAGCGGCCACGGGAACACCGGGGAGCTGTTTTTT.

This clonotype is medium-sized (0.01 to 0.1%) by share. The rearrangement uses TRBV19 and TRBJ2-7, with 8 bases identical to TRBD2. With V trimmed by 6 bases and J by 3 bases, 13 bases remained unmatched. The germline V gene has CDR1 LNHDA and CDR2 SQIVND (reference sequence). The CDR3 totals 16 residues. Here the CDR3 DNA reads TGTGCCAGTAGAGGTCAGAGCGGGAGTGGATTCTACGAGCAGTACTTC. As protein: CASRGQSGSGFYEQYF.

This clonotype occurred a few times. This sequence may be a read error, since a much larger clone differs from it by one base. This CDR3 fails to terminate in the conserved phenylalanine or tryptophan, so it likely reflects a read error. The V call is TRBV5-1, the J call TRBJ2-3; 13 bases agree with TRBD2. V shed 4 bases, J shed 4 bases, and the junction held 6 bases outside the gene matches. The CDR3 totals 16 residues. Germline CDR1 SGHRS, CDR2 YFSETQ. The CDR3 DNA sequence: TGCGCCAGCAGCCCCAGACTAGCGGGAGGTGCAGATACGCAGTATCTT. As protein: CASSPRLAGGADTQYL.

Many counts were recorded for this clonotype. The chain carries TRBV6-1 and TRBJ2-7; 9 bases line up with TRBD2. Trimming took 6 bases from V and 0 from J; bases not matched to a gene: 6. The CDR3 loop spans 15 amino acids. The germline V gene has CDR1 MNHNS and CDR2 SASEGT. CDR3 sequence reads: CASRQLAGGSYEQYF. The CDR3 nucleotides are TGTGCCAGCAGACAACTAGCGGGTGGCTCCTACGAGCAGTACTTC.

Concerning this clonotype: A single base separates this from a much larger clone, so it may be a read error. This sequence joins TRBV28 and TRBJ2-7; D is undetermined. Germline V gene lookup returns CDR1 MDHEN and CDR2 SYDVKM. CDR3 length: 13 amino acids. The CDR3 bases are TGTGCCAGCGGTTTTGCCTCGATCTACGAGCAGTACTTC. Translation gives CASGFASIYEQYF.

This clonotype came up many times. The chain has TRBV29-1 and TRBJ1-2, with TRBD1 matching over 11 bases. V was pared by 8 bases and J by 6 bases, with 11 bases of the junction left unmatched. Germline lookup yields CDR1 SQVTM and CDR2 ANQGSEA. The CDR3 sequence is 14 residues long. The CDR3 nucleotides are TGCAGCACCTGGTCCGGACAGGGGGCAAATGGCTACACCTTC. Translation: CSTWSGQGANGYTF.

The rearrangement uses TRBV4-3 and TRBJ1-6, with D perhaps matching TRBD1 (5 bases). Germline V gives CDR1 LGHNA, CDR2 YSLEER. V shed 0 bases and J shed 14 bases, with 14 bases lying between them. This CDR3 comprises 14 residues. DNA of the CDR3: TGCGCCAGCAGCCAAGATCCCGGAGGGGTTACCCTCCACTTT. This translates into CASSQDPGGVTLHF.

The V gene is TRBV2, the J gene TRBJ1-4; D ambiguous. Trimming stripped 6 bases from V and 12 bases from J, with 14 bases between. Germline CDR1 SNHLY, CDR2 FYNNEI. The CDR3 is made up of 12 amino acids. The CDR3 spells CASRVWKLELFF. CDR3 nucleotide sequence: TGTGCCAGCAGAGTATGGAAGTTGGAACTGTTTTTT. Variable domain in full (rest from reference TRBV2 and TRBJ1-4): EPEVTQTPSHQVTQMGQEVILRCVPISNHLYFYWYRQILGQKVEFLVSFYNNEISEKSEIFDDQFSVERPDGSNFTLKIRSTKLEDSAMYFCASRVWKLELFFGSGTQLSVL.

This chain connects TRBV4-1 to TRBJ1-2; D gene unclear. Trimming took off 0 bases at V and 7 bases at J, with 12 bases between the two ends. This CDR3 spans 14 amino acids. Germline CDR1 reads MGHRA; CDR2 reads YSYEKL. CDR3 DNA sequence: TGCGCCAGCAGCCAAGAGGACCGTCTCCCTGGCTACACCTTC. Its protein product is CASSQEDRLPGYTF.

The chain employs TRBV25-1 and TRBJ1-3, with D tentatively TRBD1 (6 bases). Germline V gene lookup returns CDR1 MGHDK and CDR2 SYGVNS. Trimming stripped 5 bases from V and 0 bases from J, with 14 bases between. The CDR3 runs 16 residues. CDR3 protein: CASSFTGRSSGNTIYF. In DNA, the CDR3 is TGTGCCAGCAGTTTTACAGGGCGAAGCTCTGGAAACACCATATATTTT. The full variable domain, in which reference TRBV25-1 and TRBJ1-3 provide the parts outside the CDR3, is EADIYQTPRYLVIGTGKKITLECSQTMGHDKMYWYQQDPGMELHLIHYSYGVNSTEKGDLSSESTVSRIRTEHFPLTLESARPSHTSQYLCASSFTGRSSGNTIYFGEGSWLTVV.

This clonotype was detected ten times or more. The chain has TRBV24-1 and TRBJ2-7, with TRBD1 identical over 7 bases. Germline loops: CDR1 KGHDR, CDR2 SFDVKD. This CDR3 contains 15 residues. Germline trimming cut 2 bases from V and 2 bases from J; bases unmatched to any gene: 5. CDR3 sequence (DNA): TGTGCCACCAGTGATTCCAGACAGGGTCCCTACGAGCAGTACTTC. This gives the protein CATSDSRQGPYEQYF.

The chain has TRBV20-1 and TRBJ1-1, with D possibly TRBD1 on 5 matching bases. Trimming removed 3 bases at V and 1 base at J, with 12 bases between. The CDR3 consists of 14 residues. The germline V gene encodes CDR1 DFQATT and CDR2 SNEGSKA (reference sequence). Written as DNA, the CDR3 is TGCAGTGCTAGTTTAGACAGTGGGAACACTGAAGCTTTCTTT. Its translation is CSASLDSGNTEAFF.

This clonotype occurred a few times. This sequence joins TRBV7-9 and TRBJ1-3; 8 bases line up with TRBD1. Germline V gene sequence: CDR1 SEHNR, CDR2 FQNEAQ (reference sequence). The CDR3 loop spans 15 amino acids. V shed 4 bases and J 3 bases; nucleotides not matched to a gene: 5. The CDR3 sequence: CASSSRQGHGNTIYF. CDR3 in DNA: TGTGCCAGCAGCTCACGACAGGGGCATGGAAACACCATATATTTT.

The gene calls are TRBV29-1 and TRBJ2-6, with 8 bases aligning to TRBD1. CDR1 is SQVTM, CDR2 ANQGSEA, per germline. This CDR3 contains 15 residues. The trim removed 5 bases at V and 1 base at J, leaving 4 bases unmatched. DNA for the CDR3: TGCAGCGTTCCCGGACAGGGTTCTGGGGCCAACGTCCTGACTTTC. It encodes CSVPGQGSGANVLTF.

This clonotype was picked up many times. The chain employs TRBV7-2 and TRBJ2-7; tentatively, D is TRBD1 (6 bases). V lost 3 bases to trimming and J lost 2 bases, with 14 bases between them. The germline gives CDR1 SGHTA, CDR2 FQGNSA. The CDR3 contains 15 residues. Here the CDR3 DNA reads TGTGCCAGCAGCTTTACCCCAGGGGCAACCTACGAGCAGTACTTC. Amino acids: CASSFTPGATYEQYF.

This chain links TRBV27 with TRBJ2-2; weak D call: TRBD2 (5 bases). With 4 bases removed from V and 7 bases from J, the gap between germline ends came to 10 bases. CDR1 and CDR2 from the germline V gene are MNHEY and SMNVEV (reference sequence). The CDR3 covers 13 residues. CDR3 loop: CASSSDSGGELFF. In nucleotides, the CDR3 is TGTGCCAGCAGTTCGGACTCGGGCGGGGAGCTGTTTTTT.

This clonotype was seen at least ten times. The J gene is TRBJ2-7, the V gene TRBV6-6; 10 nucleotides agree with TRBD1. Germline values: CDR1 MNHNY, CDR2 SVGAGI (reference sequence). This CDR3 is built from 15 residues. V trimming: 0 bases; J trimming: 6 bases; junction bases outside the gene matches: 5. CDR3 protein: CASSYSRDRGREQYF. For the CDR3, the DNA is TGTGCCAGCAGTTACTCGAGGGACAGGGGACGCGAGCAGTACTTC.

The V gene is TRBV20-1, the J gene TRBJ2-2, with 13 bases lining up with TRBD2. Germline V gives CDR1 DFQATT, CDR2 SNEGSKA (reference sequence). V dropped 1 base and J dropped 2; count of bases not matched to a gene: 10. CDR3 length: 19 amino acids. This CDR3 reads CSARGRAGTSGDNTGELFF. In DNA, the CDR3 is TGCAGTGCTAGAGGCAGGGCCGGGACTAGCGGGGATAACACCGGGGAGCTGTTTTTT.